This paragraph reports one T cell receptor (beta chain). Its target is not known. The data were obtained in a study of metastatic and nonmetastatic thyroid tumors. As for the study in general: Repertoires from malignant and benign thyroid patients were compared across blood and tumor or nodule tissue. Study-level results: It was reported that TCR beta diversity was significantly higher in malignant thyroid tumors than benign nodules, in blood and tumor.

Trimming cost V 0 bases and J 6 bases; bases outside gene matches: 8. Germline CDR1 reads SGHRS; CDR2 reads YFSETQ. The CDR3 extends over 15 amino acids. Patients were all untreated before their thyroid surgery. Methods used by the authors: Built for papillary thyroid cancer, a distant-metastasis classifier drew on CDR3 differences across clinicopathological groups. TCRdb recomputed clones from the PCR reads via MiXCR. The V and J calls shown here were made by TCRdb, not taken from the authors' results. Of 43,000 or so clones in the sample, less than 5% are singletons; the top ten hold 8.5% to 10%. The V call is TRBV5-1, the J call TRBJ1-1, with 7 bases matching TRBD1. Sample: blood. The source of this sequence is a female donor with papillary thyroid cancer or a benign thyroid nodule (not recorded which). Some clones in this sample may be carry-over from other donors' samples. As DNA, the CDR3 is TGCGCCAGCAGCTTGGGGGCAGGGGGTCGAGCTGAAGCTTTCTTT. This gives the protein CASSLGAGGRAEAFF.